One and the same sample provided the 8 T cell receptor beta chains below, sequenced in a study of shared clonotypes between healthy human individuals. Naive CD8 cells, CD45RO-negative and positively selected for CCR7, excluded terminally differentiated effector memory CD45RA+ cells. Some clones are missing from TCRdb's copy, which holds only in-frame ones; the method was immunoSEQ multiplex PCR. The sample yields some 740,000 clones, around 92% seen once. Sequencing was carried out using naive CD8+ T cells sorted from blood. Every receptor here comes from a man in his thirties or forties in good health.

The chain carries TRBV7-9 and TRBJ2-2, with 8 bases fitting TRBD2. The CDR3 covers 18 residues. Germline loops: CDR1 SEHNR, CDR2 FQNEAQ (reference sequence). J gave up 0 bases and V 4 bases, and 10 bases lay outside the gene matches. This CDR3 reads CASSSSFGTRPNTGELFF. For the CDR3, the DNA is TGTGCCAGCAGCTCCTCGTTCGGGACTAGGCCGAACACCGGGGAGCTGTTTTTT.

This clone showed up just a few times. Other nucleotide sequences from this sample produce the same CDR3. The genes are TRBV6-6 and TRBJ1-1; no definite D call. Trimming shortened V by 0 bases and J by 5 bases, and 4 bases separated the two germline ends. In germline, CDR1 is MNHNY, CDR2 SVGAGI (reference sequence). The CDR3 extends over 12 amino acids. Here the CDR3 DNA reads TGTGCCAGCAGTTACTCCCAAACTGAAGCTTTCTTT. Its translation is CASSYSQTEAFF.

J is TRBJ2-1 and V is TRBV4-1, with D tentatively TRBD1 (5 bases). Per germline, CDR1 MGHRA and CDR2 YSYEKL. This CDR3 has 15 residues. Trimming cost V 1 base and J 0 bases, with 7 bases left between them. Here the CDR3 reads CASSQGQGSYNEQFF. Here the CDR3 DNA reads TGCGCCAGCAGCCAAGGGCAGGGCTCCTACAATGAGCAGTTCTTC.

This sequence joins TRBV4-1 and TRBJ2-7; 9 positions agree with TRBD1. There are 16 residues in the CDR3. CDR1 MGHRA and CDR2 YSYEKL come from the germline V gene. J gave up 2 bases and V 4 bases, and 9 bases lay outside the gene matches. DNA of the CDR3: TGCGCCAGCAGCCCCGCGGACAGGGGTCGCGCCTACGAGCAGTACTTC. Its translation is CASSPADRGRAYEQYF.

The chain links TRBV27 to TRBJ2-1, with 9 bases aligning to TRBD1. Germline V gene data show CDR1 as MNHEY and CDR2 as SMNVEV (reference sequence). Germline trimming cut 3 bases from V and 1 base from J; bases unmatched to any gene: 1. The CDR3 length is 15 residues. The CDR3 DNA sequence: TGTGCCAGCAGTTTGGGGACAGGGTCCTACAATGAGCAGTTCTTC. Translating gives CASSLGTGSYNEQFF.

This chain links TRBV7-9 with TRBJ2-5, with TRBD2 matching 9 bases. The CDR3 contains 18 residues. The V and J ends lost 4 bases and 3 bases, in that order; junction bases with no gene match: 15. The germline V gene has CDR1 SEHNR and CDR2 FQNEAQ (reference sequence). CDR3 protein: CASSYRGSGSIMEETQYF. In DNA form, the CDR3 reads TGTGCCAGCAGCTATCGGGGTAGCGGGAGTATAATGGAAGAGACCCAGTACTTC.

This chain joins TRBV9 and TRBJ2-3; TRBD2 aligns across 13 bases. CDR3 size: 14 residues. J gave up 9 bases and V 3 bases, and 4 bases lay outside the gene matches. Germline V gene sequence: CDR1 SGDLS, CDR2 YYNGEE. The CDR3, as DNA: TGTGCCAGCAGCGCTTGGACTAGCGGGAGAACGCAGTATTTT. It encodes CASSAWTSGRTQYF.

This chain connects TRBV18 to TRBJ2-7; 7 nucleotides line up with TRBD1. This CDR3 spans 13 amino acids. Germline trimming cut 3 bases from V and 3 bases from J; bases unmatched to any gene: 2. Germline CDR1 and CDR2: KGHSH and LQKENI. For the CDR3, the DNA is TGTGCCAGCTCACCGGACAGGATCTACGAGCAGTACTTC. Residues: CASSPDRIYEQYF. Using reference TRBV18 and TRBJ2-7 for the parts outside the CDR3, the full variable domain is NAGVMQNPRHLVRRRGQEARLRCSPMKGHSHVYWYRQLPEEGLKFMVYLQKENIIDESGMPKERFSAEFPKEGPSILRIQQVVRGDSAAYFCASSPDRIYEQYFGPGTRLTVT.